The rows below give T cell receptor beta chains drawn from one sample of a study of T cell responses to AZD1222 COVID-19 vaccine. Profiling relied on immunoSEQ multiplex PCR, and the TCRdb table lists in-frame clones only, not all of them. The repertoire holds approximately 140,000 clones, with 82% as singletons. This specimen consisted of peripheral blood, obtained on day 0 of MenACWY control vaccination. Receptors originate from an adult in good health. Each CDR3 is given without its conserved first and last residue. Rows may omit the clone size; those that give it use once, few, many or a size class.

J gene: TRBJ1-2
V gene: TRBV3-1/TRBV3-2
clone size: -
CDR3 protein: ASSPKSGTGGGYT

J gene: TRBJ1-3
V gene: TRBV12-5
clone size: -
CDR3 protein: ASGGGNTIY

J gene: TRBJ1-2
V gene: TRBV13
clone size: -
CDR3 protein: ASSTGAGGYT

J gene: TRBJ1-1
V gene: TRBV5-1
clone size: -
CDR3 protein: ASSGFTVHFEAF

J gene: TRBJ1-1
V gene: TRBV6-5
clone size: -
CDR3 protein: ASSRASEGLAF

J gene: TRBJ1-5
V gene: TRBV3-1/TRBV3-2
clone size: -
CDR3 protein: ASSQTGLAQPQH

J gene: TRBJ1-2
V gene: TRBV6-2/TRBV6-3
clone size: -
CDR3 protein: ASSPPRLGDYGYT

J gene: TRBJ2-3
V gene: TRBV6-1
clone size: -
CDR3 protein: ASSDLAGATTDTQY

J gene: TRBJ1-4
V gene: TRBV2
clone size: once
CDR3 protein: ASIREATNEKLF

J gene: TRBJ2-2
V gene: TRBV5-1
clone size: -
CDR3 protein: ASSIGQHIFSGELF

J gene: TRBJ1-1
V gene: TRBV6-5
clone size: -
CDR3 protein: AGKRTVNTEAF

J gene: TRBJ1-2
V gene: TRBV5-4
clone size: -
CDR3 protein: ASSGQEFYGYT

J gene: TRBJ1-1
V gene: TRBV12-5
clone size: -
CDR3 protein: ASGPDTNTEAF

J gene: TRBJ1-1
V gene: TRBV21-1
clone size: -
CDR3 protein: ASSKVGNTEAF

J gene: TRBJ2-3
V gene: TRBV10-2
clone size: -
CDR3 protein: ASSSGLVDGTDTQY

J gene: TRBJ1-2
V gene: TRBV28
clone size: -
CDR3 protein: ASTGLGSANYGYT

J gene: TRBJ1-6
V gene: TRBV7-9
clone size: -
CDR3 protein: ASSSIRTGNNSPLH

J gene: TRBJ1-5
V gene: TRBV19
clone size: -
CDR3 protein: ASSSSGNQPQH

J gene: TRBJ1-6
V gene: TRBV18
clone size: -
CDR3 protein: ASSDRTGTLYNSPLH

J gene: TRBJ1-1
V gene: TRBV15
clone size: -
CDR3 protein: ATSRGQGSSVTNTEAF

J gene: TRBJ2-1
V gene: TRBV19
clone size: -
CDR3 protein: ASSVTSVISSYNEQF

J gene: TRBJ1-6
V gene: TRBV6-5
clone size: -
CDR3 protein: ATQGSSGNSPLH

J gene: TRBJ1-1
V gene: TRBV18
clone size: -
CDR3 protein: ASSPQDWISTEAF

J gene: TRBJ2-1
V gene: TRBV5-4
clone size: -
CDR3 protein: ASTPRTGGSSEQF

J gene: TRBJ1-1
V gene: TRBV9
clone size: -
CDR3 protein: ASSLGLDRTSEAF

J gene: TRBJ1-1
V gene: TRBV7-2
clone size: -
CDR3 protein: ASRTLTEAF

J gene: TRBJ2-6
V gene: TRBV3-1/TRBV3-2
clone size: -
CDR3 protein: ASRQSGPGANVLT

J gene: TRBJ1-1
V gene: TRBV7-9
clone size: -
CDR3 protein: ASSLGVGALGEAF

J gene: TRBJ2-1
V gene: TRBV28
clone size: -
CDR3 protein: ASSRSGPYNEQF

J gene: TRBJ1-1
V gene: TRBV5-1
clone size: -
CDR3 protein: ASSLGRGEVDTEAF

J gene: TRBJ1-4
V gene: TRBV7-9
clone size: many
CDR3 protein: ASSLGGLNNEKLF

J gene: TRBJ2-1
V gene: TRBV18
clone size: -
CDR3 protein: ASSPRKTGGTYNEQF

J gene: TRBJ2-2
V gene: TRBV2
clone size: -
CDR3 protein: ASNSNTGELF

J gene: TRBJ1-6
V gene: TRBV7-9
clone size: -
CDR3 protein: ASRSPGGGGNSPLH

J gene: TRBJ2-5
V gene: TRBV7-6
clone size: -
CDR3 protein: ASSLSPLETQY

J gene: TRBJ2-7
V gene: TRBV5-6
clone size: -
CDR3 protein: ASSLRGPGYEQY

J gene: TRBJ2-2
V gene: TRBV3-1/TRBV3-2
clone size: once
CDR3 protein: ASTPTGGRSTGELF

J gene: TRBJ2-5
V gene: TRBV10-2
clone size: many
CDR3 protein: ASSESNREETQY

J gene: TRBJ2-1
V gene: TRBV4-2
clone size: -
CDR3 protein: ASSQEAGSGEQF

J gene: TRBJ1-2
V gene: TRBV27
clone size: -
CDR3 protein: ASSLSSDYGYT

J gene: TRBJ2-7
V gene: TRBV7-3
clone size: -
CDR3 protein: ASSLAGGRSEQY

J gene: TRBJ1-1
V gene: TRBV5-6
clone size: -
CDR3 protein: ASSLVGGEAF

J gene: TRBJ1-2
V gene: TRBV14
clone size: -
CDR3 protein: ASSQALYGYT

J gene: TRBJ2-7
V gene: TRBV5-1
clone size: many
CDR3 protein: ASSHSRGDATYEQY

J gene: TRBJ2-3
V gene: TRBV7-2
clone size: -
CDR3 protein: ASSLRFAAGARTDTQY

J gene: TRBJ2-7
V gene: TRBV29-1
clone size: -
CDR3 protein: SVEDRVSYEQY

J gene: TRBJ2-3
V gene: TRBV7-3
clone size: -
CDR3 protein: ASSPVGTDTDTQY

J gene: TRBJ1-1
V gene: TRBV7-2
clone size: -
CDR3 protein: ASSLVAGANTEAF

J gene: TRBJ2-1
V gene: TRBV4-1
clone size: once
CDR3 protein: ASSLSWGSGGNEQF

J gene: TRBJ1-6
V gene: TRBV6-4
clone size: once
CDR3 protein: ASSDHSNSPLH

J gene: TRBJ2-7
V gene: TRBV13
clone size: -
CDR3 protein: ASSLGGPSYEQY

J gene: TRBJ2-1
V gene: TRBV14
clone size: -
CDR3 protein: ASSQGNYNEQF

J gene: TRBJ1-4
V gene: TRBV28
clone size: -
CDR3 protein: ASRSMQNWEKLF

J gene: TRBJ2-5
V gene: TRBV19
clone size: -
CDR3 protein: ASRGTSRETQY

J gene: TRBJ1-6
V gene: TRBV28
clone size: -
CDR3 protein: ASSLGRAVGRSPLH